This is a list of T cell receptor beta chains from one sample in a study of CD8 T cells in ankylosing spondylitis. TCRdb re-called the 5' RACE reads with MiXCR, one entry per CDR3 protein. The table records 50,000 to 75,000 distinct CDR3 sequences, roughly 6.1% of them present only once. What was sequenced was synovial fluid, either unsorted or a sorted T cell fraction (not recorded which). The receptors here all came from a male donor with ankylosing spondylitis. CDR3s include the opening cysteine and the closing phenylalanine or tryptophan. D genes are given only for firm matches. Some rows mark clone size as missing; the rest say once, few, many or name a class of expanded clone.

-	-	TRBV5-5	TRBJ1-1	CASSLETVYTEAFF	TGTGCCAGCAGCTTGGAAACCGTTTACACTGAAGCTTTCTTT
-	-	TRBV5-1	TRBJ2-5	CASSIQTGRVETQYF	TGCGCCAGCAGCATTCAGACGGGCCGGGTCGAGACCCAGTACTTC
TRBD2	many	TRBV20-1	TRBJ2-3	CSADGTSGTDTQYF	TGCAGTGCCGACGGGACTAGCGGGACAGATACGCAGTATTTT
-	-	TRBV28	TRBJ1-3	CASSSLTGISGNTIYF	TGTGCCAGCAGTTCCCTAACAGGAATCTCTGGAAACACCATATATTTT
TRBD1	many	TRBV5-1	TRBJ2-2	CASSSADRARGTGELFF	TGCGCCAGCAGCTCGGCGGACAGGGCTAGGGGCACCGGGGAGCTGTTTTTT
-	many	TRBV9	TRBJ1-1	CASIGAGNTEAFF	TGTGCCAGCATTGGAGCGGGGAACACTGAAGCTTTCTTT
TRBD2	many	TRBV5-1	TRBJ2-2	CASSLAGGPGELFF	TGCGCCAGCAGCCTAGCGGGAGGGCCCGGGGAGCTGTTTTTT
-	few	TRBV6-1	TRBJ2-1	CASSRPSYNEQFF	TGTGCCAGCAGTCGGCCCTCCTACAATGAGCAGTTCTTC
-	-	TRBV18	TRBJ2-7	CASSLTRQGGHEQYF	TGTGCCAGCTCACTAACCAGACAGGGAGGGCACGAGCAGTACTTC
TRBD2	many	TRBV11-2	TRBJ2-1	CASSLGREGLYEQFF	TGTGCCAGCAGCTTAGGGCGGGAGGGGTTGTATGAGCAGTTCTTC
-	many	TRBV27	TRBJ2-5	CASRGQRQETQYF	TGTGCCAGCAGAGGACAGCGTCAAGAGACCCAGTACTTC
-	-	TRBV14	TRBJ1-5	CASSANGDQPQHF	TGTGCCAGCAGCGCAAACGGGGATCAGCCCCAGCATTTT
TRBD2	-	TRBV19	TRBJ2-1	CASSIIRAGGRGNEQFF	TGTGCCAGTAGTATTATCCGAGCGGGAGGTCGGGGCAATGAGCAGTTCTTC
TRBD1	few	TRBV10-3	TRBJ1-1	CAISMDRAQNTEAFF	TGTGCCATCAGTATGGACAGGGCCCAGAACACTGAAGCTTTCTTT
-	few	TRBV11-3	TRBJ1-4	CASSLEREKLFF	TGTGCCAGCAGCTTAGAACGCGAAAAACTGTTTTTT
-	many	TRBV5-5	TRBJ2-7	CASSFDLIYEQYF	TGTGCCAGCAGCTTCGACCTTATCTACGAGCAGTACTTC
TRBD2	many	TRBV24-1	TRBJ2-1	CATSDPTSGRATYNEQFF	TGTGCCACCAGTGATCCTACTAGCGGGAGGGCTACATACAATGAGCAGTTCTTC
-	-	TRBV6-1	TRBJ2-1	CASTYGAGTFF	TGTGCCAGCACGTATGGGGCGGGGACGTTCTTC
TRBD2	-	TRBV7-9	TRBJ2-5	CASSSVGLAGEETQYF	TGTGCCAGCAGCTCCGTCGGGCTAGCGGGGGAAGAGACCCAGTACTTC
TRBD1	many	TRBV3-1	TRBJ2-7	CASSQGTGPRNEQYF	TGTGCCAGCAGCCAAGGGACAGGGCCCCGGAACGAGCAGTACTTC
-	many	TRBV20-1	TRBJ1-4	CSARDQRGATNEKLFF	TGCAGTGCTAGAGACCAGCGGGGGGCGACTAATGAAAAACTGTTTTTT
TRBD1	many	TRBV10-3	TRBJ1-1	CAISASTGEGTEAFF	TGTGCCATCAGTGCCTCGACAGGGGAGGGCACTGAAGCTTTCTTT
TRBD1	-	TRBV5-6	TRBJ2-1	CASSGTGYNNEQFF	TGTGCCAGCAGCGGGACAGGCTACAACAATGAGCAGTTCTTC
-	-	TRBV19	TRBJ1-5	CASSGRANQPQHF	TGTGCCAGTAGTGGTAGGGCCAATCAGCCCCAGCATTTT
TRBD1	-	TRBV20-1	TRBJ2-1	CSATKGQYVYNEQFF	TGCAGTGCTACCAAGGGACAGTACGTTTACAATGAGCAGTTCTTC
-	many	TRBV12-3/TRBV12-4	TRBJ1-2	CASSLGGRTANYGYTF	TGTGCCAGCAGTTTAGGTGGTAGGACAGCGAACTATGGCTACACCTTC
TRBD2	many	TRBV28	TRBJ2-2	CASSYQPIAGGTGELFF	TGTGCCAGCAGTTACCAACCTATAGCGGGAGGGACCGGGGAGCTGTTTTTT
-	few	TRBV15	TRBJ2-1	CATSRPGSPHNEQFF	TGTGCCACCAGCAGACCCGGATCCCCCCACAATGAGCAGTTCTTC
-	many	TRBV10-3	TRBJ2-1	CAIRRDLSSYNEQFF	TGTGCCATCAGGAGGGATCTAAGCTCCTACAATGAGCAGTTCTTC
-	-	TRBV6-1	TRBJ2-7	CASLSGPSYEQYF	TGTGCCAGCCTCAGCGGTCCCTCCTACGAGCAGTACTTC
-	few	TRBV2	TRBJ2-3	CASRPRGSGTDTQYF	TGTGCCAGCAGACCCCGAGGTAGTGGCACAGATACGCAGTATTTT
TRBD1	-	TRBV14	TRBJ1-2	CASSRSYRGGYGYTF	TGTGCCAGCAGCCGGTCGTACAGGGGAGGGTATGGCTACACCTTC
-	many	TRBV18	TRBJ2-7	CASSPVGAGEQYF	TGTGCCAGCTCACCCGTTGGGGCAGGCGAGCAGTACTTC
-	many	TRBV28	TRBJ1-2	CASSPRVGGYTF	TGTGCCAGCAGTCCCAGAGTTGGGGGCTACACCTTC
-	-	TRBV6-1	TRBJ2-2	CASSDRAGELFF	TGTGCCAGCAGTGACCGGGCAGGGGAGCTGTTTTTT
TRBD2	many	TRBV28	TRBJ2-1	CASSVIAGGNEQFF	TGTGCCAGCAGTGTGATAGCGGGAGGCAATGAGCAGTTCTTC
-	-	TRBV11-3	TRBJ2-7	CASSLWGRGSYEQYF	TGTGCCAGCAGCTTATGGGGGCGCGGCTCCTACGAGCAGTACTTC
-	many	TRBV11-2	TRBJ2-1	CASSFLEAYNEQFF	TGTGCCAGCAGCTTTTTGGAAGCTTACAATGAGCAGTTCTTC
TRBD1	few	TRBV5-1	TRBJ2-3	CASSPGTGGYTDTQYF	TGCGCCAGCAGCCCTGGGACAGGAGGATACACAGATACGCAGTATTTT
-	few	TRBV3-1	TRBJ1-1	CASSQSVGADTEAFF	TGTGCCAGCAGCCAGAGCGTGGGGGCGGACACTGAAGCTTTCTTT
-	many	TRBV28	TRBJ1-4	CASSSPGENEKLFF	TGTGCCAGCAGTTCCCCGGGGGAAAATGAAAAACTGTTTTTT
-	many	TRBV15	TRBJ2-2	CATSRDRLTGELFF	TGTGCCACCAGCAGAGATCGCCTAACCGGGGAGCTGTTTTTT
-	few	TRBV20-1	TRBJ1-1	CSARSEMTEAFF	TGCAGTGCTAGATCTGAAATGACTGAAGCTTTCTTT
TRBD1	many	TRBV18	TRBJ2-1	CASSPLAGTGLYEQFF	TGTGCCAGCTCACCACTAGCCGGGACAGGGCTATACGAGCAGTTCTTC
-	few	TRBV18	TRBJ2-7	CASSPRRDPYEQYF	TGTGCCAGCTCACCAAGGCGGGATCCCTACGAGCAGTACTTC
TRBD2	many	TRBV20-1	TRBJ2-3	CSARLAGSLRGVDTQYF	TGCAGTGCTAGACTAGCGGGATCCTTGAGGGGCGTAGATACGCAGTATTTT
TRBD1	many	TRBV3-1	TRBJ1-1	CASSPTGEGRSTEAFF	TGTGCCAGCAGCCCAACAGGGGAAGGGCGTAGCACTGAAGCTTTCTTT
-	-	TRBV4-2	TRBJ2-1	CASTPGAASYNEQFF	TGTGCCAGCACCCCGGGTGCGGCCTCCTACAATGAGCAGTTCTTC
-	few	TRBV7-3	TRBJ1-1	CASSWDGTNTEAFF	TGTGCCAGCAGTTGGGACGGTACGAACACTGAAGCTTTCTTT
TRBD2	few	TRBV19	TRBJ2-1	CASSIGGGTSGRAAFF	TGTGCCAGTAGTATAGGAGGGGGGACTAGCGGGAGGGCCGCGTTCTTC
-	many	TRBV27	TRBJ1-1	CASRSGVEDTEAFF	TGTGCCAGCAGGTCAGGGGTTGAGGACACTGAAGCTTTCTTT
TRBD2	few	TRBV20-1	TRBJ2-1	CSARAYSLAGVPGVYNEQFF	TGCAGTGCTAGAGCGTATTCGCTAGCGGGAGTCCCCGGGGTCTACAATGAGCAGTTCTTC
TRBD1	many	TRBV7-2	TRBJ1-2	CASSPQGDSGYTF	TGTGCCAGCAGCCCTCAGGGGGATAGTGGCTACACCTTC